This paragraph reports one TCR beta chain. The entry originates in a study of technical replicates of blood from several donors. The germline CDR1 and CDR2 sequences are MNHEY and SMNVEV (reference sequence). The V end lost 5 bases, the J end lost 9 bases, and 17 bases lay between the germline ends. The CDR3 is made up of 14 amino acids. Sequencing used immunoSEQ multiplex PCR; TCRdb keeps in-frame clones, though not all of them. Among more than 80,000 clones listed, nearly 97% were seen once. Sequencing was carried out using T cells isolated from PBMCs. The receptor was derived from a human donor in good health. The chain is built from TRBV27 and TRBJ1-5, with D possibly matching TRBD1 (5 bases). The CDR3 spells CASSPPPGTGPQHF. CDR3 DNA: TGTGCCAGCAGTCCCCCGCCAGGTACAGGGCCCCAGCATTTT.